This TCR beta chain was obtained from a study of cytomegalovirus exposure and HLA in healthy donors. Study observations and caveats: Reported results showed that the classifier diagnosed cytomegalovirus status with high specificity and sensitivity. Most TCR sequences were uncommon, yet certain public TCRs appeared in many donors. The presence/absence work took it that sequencing depth was about the same across donors. A later analysis reportedly identified an Asian-associated ancestry cluster as carrying fewer N-insertions than the 666-donor mean.

The PCR contained 60 Vbeta and 13 Jbeta primers. Profiled with immunoSEQ multiplex PCR; TCRdb holds only in-frame clones, not every one. The sample shows about 36,000 clones, 55% to 75% of them seen only once. Turning to this clone: The antigen is unknown.

Trimming removed 3 bases from V and 2 bases from J, with 17 bases in between. CDR3 length: 16 residues. The germline CDR1 and CDR2 sequences are ENHRY and SYGVKD. Sequencing was performed on PBMCs. The origin of this receptor is a man aged 25 to 40 in good health and CMV-seronegative. The V gene is TRBV10-3, the J gene TRBJ2-7; a possible D gene is TRBD2 (6 bases). DNA for the CDR3: TGTGCCATCAGTGACCGGCGGGGTGACAGAACCTACGAGCAGTACTTC. Its translation: CAISDRRGDRTYEQYF.